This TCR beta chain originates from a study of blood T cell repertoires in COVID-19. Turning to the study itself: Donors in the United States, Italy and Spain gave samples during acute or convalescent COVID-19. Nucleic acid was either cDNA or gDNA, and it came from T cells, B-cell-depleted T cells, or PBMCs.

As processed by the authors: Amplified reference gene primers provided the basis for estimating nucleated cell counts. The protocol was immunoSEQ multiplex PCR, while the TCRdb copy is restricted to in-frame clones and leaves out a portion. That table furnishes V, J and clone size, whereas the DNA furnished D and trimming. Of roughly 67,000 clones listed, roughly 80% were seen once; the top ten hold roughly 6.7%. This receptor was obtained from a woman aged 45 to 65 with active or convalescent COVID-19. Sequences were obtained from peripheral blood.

The CDR3 DNA sequence: TGCGCCAGCAGCCAAGCAACAGGGTGGGACTACGAGCAGTACTTC. It translates to CASSQATGWDYEQYF. This chain uses TRBV4-3 with TRBJ2-7; perhaps TRBD1 as D (6 bases). The CDR3 runs 15 residues. Trimming shortened V by 1 base and J by 3 bases, and 13 bases separated the two germline ends. Germline V gene lookup returns CDR1 LGHNA and CDR2 YSLEER.